Detailed here is one TCR beta chain. Its antigen remains unidentified. The data were taken from a study of shared clonotypes between healthy human individuals. This CDR3 region has 14 residues. V was shortened by 1 base and J by 4 bases, with 10 bases between the two germline ends. Germline CDR1 reads LGHNA; CDR2 reads YNFKEQ. The method was immunoSEQ multiplex PCR; TCRdb's version includes in-frame clones alone and lacks a portion of them. The sample has about 110,000 clones, under 70% seen once; the top ten hold almost 25%. Study results and caveats: Sampling was confined to blood; repertoires within tissues likely differ.

This receptor was identified in a woman in her 30s in good health. The sequencing sample was made of memory CD8+ T cells sorted from blood. The subset is: CD45RO+ cells pooled with CCR7-negative TemRA cells. This chain uses TRBV4-2 with TRBJ1-2, with D possibly being TRBD1 (5 bases). The CDR3, as DNA: TGTGCCAGCAGCCAAGTAGAGGGGACCTATGGCTACACCTTC. Amino acid sequence: CASSQVEGTYGYTF.